This TCR beta chain was obtained from a study of response to subunit inactivated influenza vaccine (dated by TCRdb to 2017 to 2018). About the study as a whole: Deep quantitative T cell receptor repertoire profiling was used in the study to track responses to a trivalent subunit inactivated influenza vaccine.

Receptor libraries were prepared by RT-PCR. Instrument used: Illumina HiSeq 2500. In TCRdb, the public reads were trimmed at Q25 with fastp and aligned with MiXCR, with productive beta chains retained. Each CDR3 protein appears once, grouped with its most common genes and DNA. Present in this sample are approximately 200,000 distinct CDR3 sequences, 14% of which were seen just once. The ten most abundant clones make up about a quarter of the sample. This clonotype has just a few counts. Its antigen is currently not known. No per-base quality is available; no much larger clone lies one base away. Summary of the overall study and its limitations: According to the authors, only a limited number of new T cells may be recruited by each seasonal influenza vaccination.

This receptor was obtained from a man over 45 who received an inactivated influenza vaccine. Donor details come from another sample of the same person, matched by shared clones. The specimen comprised CD8+ T cells sorted from PBMCs, sampled 5 days after vaccination.

The DNA reads as follows: TGTGCCAGCAGCGCGGACAGCTCCTACGAGCAGTACTTC. It codes for CASSADSSYEQYF. The chain is assembled from TRBV5-4 and TRBJ2-7; D gene: possibly TRBD1, on 6 matching bases. Cut back by 4 bases and 0 bases, the V and J ends lie 8 bases apart. Spanning cysteine to phenylalanine, the CDR3 consists of 13 amino acids. Here the CDR3 DNA is all that survives: 39 bases in frame from base 1. The germline V gene (reference sequence) sets CDR1 to SGHNT and CDR2 to YYREEE.